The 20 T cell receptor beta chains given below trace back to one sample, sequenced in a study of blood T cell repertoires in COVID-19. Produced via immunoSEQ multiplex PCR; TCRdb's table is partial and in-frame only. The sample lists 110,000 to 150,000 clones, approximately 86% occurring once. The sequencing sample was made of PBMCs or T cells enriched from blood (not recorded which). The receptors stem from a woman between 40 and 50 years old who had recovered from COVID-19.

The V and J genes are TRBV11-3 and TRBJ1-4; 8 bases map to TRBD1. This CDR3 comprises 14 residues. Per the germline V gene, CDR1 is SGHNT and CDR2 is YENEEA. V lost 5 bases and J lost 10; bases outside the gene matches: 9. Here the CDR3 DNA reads TGTGCCAGCAGCCCTCGGACAGGGAGGGGAAAACTGTTTTTT. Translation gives CASSPRTGRGKLFF. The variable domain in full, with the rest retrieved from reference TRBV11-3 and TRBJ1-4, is EAGVVQSPRYKIIEKKQPVAFWCNPISGHNTLYWYLQNLGQGPELLIRYENEEAVDDSQLPKDRFSAERLKGVDSTLKIQPAELGDSAVYLCASSPRTGRGKLFFGSGTQLSVL.

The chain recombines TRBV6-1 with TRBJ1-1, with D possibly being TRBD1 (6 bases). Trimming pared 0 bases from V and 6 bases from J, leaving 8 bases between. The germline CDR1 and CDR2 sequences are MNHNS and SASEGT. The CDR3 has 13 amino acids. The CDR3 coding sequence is TGTGCCAGCAGTGAAGCTGGGGGCCCTGAAGCTTTCTTT. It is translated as CASSEAGGPEAFF.

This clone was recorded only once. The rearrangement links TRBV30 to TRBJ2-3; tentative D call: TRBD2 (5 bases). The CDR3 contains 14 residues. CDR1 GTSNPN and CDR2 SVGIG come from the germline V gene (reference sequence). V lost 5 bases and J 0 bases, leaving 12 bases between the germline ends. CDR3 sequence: CAWGEGGSTDTQYF. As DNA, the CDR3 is TGTGCCTGGGGTGAGGGCGGAAGCACAGATACGCAGTATTTT. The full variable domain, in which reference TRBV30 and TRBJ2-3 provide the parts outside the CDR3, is SQTIHQWPATLVQPVGSPLSLECTVEGTSNPNLYWYRQAAGRGLQLLFYSVGIGQISSEVPQNLSASRPQDRQFILSSKKLLLSDSGFYLCAWGEGGSTDTQYFGPGTRLTVL.

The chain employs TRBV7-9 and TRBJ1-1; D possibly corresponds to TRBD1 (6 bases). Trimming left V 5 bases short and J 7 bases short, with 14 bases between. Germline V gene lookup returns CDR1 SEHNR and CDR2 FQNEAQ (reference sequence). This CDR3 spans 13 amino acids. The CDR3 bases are TGTGCCAGCAGCGGCAGGGGACCAAATGAAGCTTTCTTT. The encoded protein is CASSGRGPNEAFF.

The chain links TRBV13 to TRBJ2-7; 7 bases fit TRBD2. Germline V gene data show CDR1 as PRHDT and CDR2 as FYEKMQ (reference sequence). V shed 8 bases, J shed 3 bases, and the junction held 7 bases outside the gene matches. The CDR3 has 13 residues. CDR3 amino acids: CASSSGEHYEQYF. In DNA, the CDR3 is TGTGCCAGCTCAAGCGGGGAGCACTACGAGCAGTACTTC.

The chain's CDR3 is CASSMSGRMGNEQFF. CDR3 nucleotide sequence: TGTGCCAGCAGTATGAGCGGGAGGATGGGAAATGAGCAGTTCTTC. The gene calls are TRBV6-5 and TRBJ2-1; 9 nucleotides agree with TRBD2. The CDR3 runs to 15 residues. Trimming took 5 bases from V and 7 from J; bases not matched to a gene: 9. Germline CDR1 reads MNHEY; CDR2 reads SVGAGI.

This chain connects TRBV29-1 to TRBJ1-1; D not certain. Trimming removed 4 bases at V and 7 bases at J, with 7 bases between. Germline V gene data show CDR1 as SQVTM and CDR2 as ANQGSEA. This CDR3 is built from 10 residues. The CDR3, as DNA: TGCAGCGTTGGGGCAGTTGAAGCTTTCTTT. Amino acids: CSVGAVEAFF. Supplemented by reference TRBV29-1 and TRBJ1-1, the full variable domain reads SAVISQKPSRDICQRGTSLTIQCQVDSQVTMMFWYRQQPGQSLTLIATANQGSEATYESGFVIDKFPISRPNLTFSTLTVSNMSPEDSSIYLCSVGAVEAFFGQGTRLTVV.

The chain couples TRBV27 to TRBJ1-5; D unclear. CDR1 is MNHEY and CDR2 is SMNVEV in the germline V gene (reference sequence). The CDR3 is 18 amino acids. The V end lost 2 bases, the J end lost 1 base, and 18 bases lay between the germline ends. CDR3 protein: CASSLGGWQASSNQPQHF. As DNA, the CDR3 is TGTGCCAGCAGTTTAGGTGGTTGGCAGGCGTCGAGCAATCAGCCCCAGCATTTT.

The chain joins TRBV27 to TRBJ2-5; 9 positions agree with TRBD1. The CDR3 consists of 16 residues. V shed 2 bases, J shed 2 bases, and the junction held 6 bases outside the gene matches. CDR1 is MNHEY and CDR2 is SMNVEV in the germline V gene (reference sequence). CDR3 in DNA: TGTGCCAGCAGTTTAGAGGGACAGGGACATCAAGAGACCCAGTACTTC. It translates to CASSLEGQGHQETQYF.

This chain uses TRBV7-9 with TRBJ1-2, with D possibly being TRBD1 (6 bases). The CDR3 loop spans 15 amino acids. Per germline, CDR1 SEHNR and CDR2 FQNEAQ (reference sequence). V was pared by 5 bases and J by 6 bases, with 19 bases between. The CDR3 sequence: CASSTIGGRPDGYTF. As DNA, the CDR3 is TGTGCCAGCAGCACAATTGGGGGCCGCCCGGATGGCTACACCTTC.

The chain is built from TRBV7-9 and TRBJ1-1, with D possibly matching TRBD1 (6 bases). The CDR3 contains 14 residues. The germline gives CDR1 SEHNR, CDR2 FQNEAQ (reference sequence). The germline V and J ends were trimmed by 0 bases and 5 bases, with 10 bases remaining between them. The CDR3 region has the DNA TGTGCCAGCAGCTTAGCCATTACAGGGACTGAAGCTTTCTTT. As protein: CASSLAITGTEAFF.

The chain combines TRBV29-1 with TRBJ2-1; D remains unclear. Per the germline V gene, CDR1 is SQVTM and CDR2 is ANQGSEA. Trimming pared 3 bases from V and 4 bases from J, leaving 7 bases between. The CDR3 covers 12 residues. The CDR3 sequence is CSVEPVYNEQFF. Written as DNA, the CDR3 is TGCAGCGTTGAGCCAGTTTACAATGAGCAGTTCTTC.

CDR3 in DNA: TGTGCCAGCAGCTTAGTAGGTCCGGAACTAGCGGTCTCCTACGAGCAGTACTTC. The encoded protein is CASSLVGPELAVSYEQYF. The V gene is TRBV7-7, the J gene TRBJ2-7; 8 bases are a match to TRBD2. After removal of 1 base from V and 0 bases from J, the junction contained 11 bases not matched to a gene. CDR1 and CDR2 from the germline V gene are SSHAT and FNYEAQ (reference sequence). The CDR3 length is 18 residues.

The CDR3 here is CASSHEEGTEAFF. Here the CDR3 DNA reads TGCGCCAGCAGCCACGAGGAGGGCACTGAAGCTTTCTTT. V usage is TRBV4-1 and J usage is TRBJ1-1; no definite D call. V was shortened by 3 bases and J by 4 bases, with 9 bases between the two germline ends. The CDR3 is 13 residues long. Germline assignment: CDR1 MGHRA and CDR2 YSYEKL.

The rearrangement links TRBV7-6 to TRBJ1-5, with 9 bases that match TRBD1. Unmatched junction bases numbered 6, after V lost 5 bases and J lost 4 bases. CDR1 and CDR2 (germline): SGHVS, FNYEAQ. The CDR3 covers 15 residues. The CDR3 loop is CASSLGQGLNQPQHF. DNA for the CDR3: TGTGCCAGCAGCCTGGGACAGGGACTTAATCAGCCCCAGCATTTT.

CDR3 in DNA: TGCGCCAGCAGCCCAATGACTAGTGACAATGAGCAGTTCTTC. Translating gives CASSPMTSDNEQFF. The chain is built from TRBV5-1 and TRBJ2-1, with D possibly matching TRBD2 (6 bases). CDR3 length: 14 amino acids. Germline CDR1 and CDR2: SGHRS and YFSETQ. Trimming took 4 bases from V and 5 from J, leaving 13 bases between them.

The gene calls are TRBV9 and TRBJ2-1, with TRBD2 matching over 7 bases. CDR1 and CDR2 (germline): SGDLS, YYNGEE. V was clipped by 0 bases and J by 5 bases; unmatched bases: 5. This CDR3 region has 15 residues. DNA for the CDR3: TGTGCCAGCAGCGTAGGGGGGACTACAAACAATGAGCAGTTCTTC. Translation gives CASSVGGTTNNEQFF.

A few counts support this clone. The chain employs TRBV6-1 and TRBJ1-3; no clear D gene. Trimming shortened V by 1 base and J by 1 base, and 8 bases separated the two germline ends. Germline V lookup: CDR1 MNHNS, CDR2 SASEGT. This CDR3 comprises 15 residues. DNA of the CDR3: TGTGCCAGCAGTGAAGATGGCGGGTCTGGAAACACCATATATTTT. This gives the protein CASSEDGGSGNTIYF.

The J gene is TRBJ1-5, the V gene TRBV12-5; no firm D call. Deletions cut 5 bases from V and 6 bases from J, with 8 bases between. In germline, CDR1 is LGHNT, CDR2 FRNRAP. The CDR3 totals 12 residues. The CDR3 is CASGAGGQPQHF. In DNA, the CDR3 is TGTGCTAGTGGTGCCGGCGGTCAGCCCCAGCATTTT.

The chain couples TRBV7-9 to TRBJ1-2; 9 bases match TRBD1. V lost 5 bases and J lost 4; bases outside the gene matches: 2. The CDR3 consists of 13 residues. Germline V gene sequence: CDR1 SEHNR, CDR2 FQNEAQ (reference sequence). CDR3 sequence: CASSRDRVYGYTF. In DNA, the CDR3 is TGTGCCAGCAGCCGGGACAGGGTCTATGGCTACACCTTC.